This T cell receptor beta chain was identified in a study of blood T cell repertoires in COVID-19. Trimming shortened V by 3 bases and J by 3 bases, and 18 bases separated the two germline ends. CDR1 is LGHNT and CDR2 is FRNRAP in the germline V gene. The CDR3 is made up of 16 amino acids. Measured with immunoSEQ multiplex PCR; TCRdb has only the in-frame clones, and not every one. This table has about 310,000 clones, over 75% appearing once. The chain combines TRBV12-5 with TRBJ2-7, with D perhaps matching TRBD1 (6 bases). This sequence originates from a woman aged 40 to 50 who had recovered from COVID-19. The sample consisted of PBMCs or T cells enriched from blood (not recorded which). The DNA for the CDR3 is TGTGCTAGTGGTTTCACAATTTTACAGGGTGGCTACGAGCAGTACTTC. Amino acid sequence: CASGFTILQGGYEQYF.